Included here is one T cell receptor beta chain sequence, with context. The target antigen is unknown. V lost 4 bases and J lost 11, with 12 bases in between. The CDR3 has 11 residues. Per germline, CDR1 MDHEN and CDR2 SYDVKM. CD45RA-negative memory and CD45RA+ naive subsets were split from the CD4+ cells. This record belongs to a study of shared clonotypes between healthy human individuals. Study-level points and caveats: Against clonotypes common to all four donors, non-shared ones had lower generation probabilities.

The data were produced by immunoSEQ multiplex PCR, yet TCRdb's version contains in-frame clones alone and is incomplete. Of 2 million to 2.5 million clones in the sample, more than 80% are singletons; the top ten hold 0.39%. This rearrangement joins TRBV28 to TRBJ2-7; D possibly matches TRBD1 or TRBD2 (5 bases each). This TCR came from a man aged 18 to 29 in good health. Some clones in this sample may be carry-over from other donors' samples. Sequencing used naive CD4+ T cells from PBMCs. Subset denoted: CD45RA+ positively selected. The chain's CDR3 is CASSSRDVKYF. Here the CDR3 DNA reads TGTGCCAGCAGTTCCCGGGACGTCAAGTACTTC.